Each of the 5 T cell receptor beta chains below was sequenced from the same sample in a study of T cell responses to AZD1222 COVID-19 vaccine. Data came from immunoSEQ multiplex PCR; TCRdb stores just in-frame clones and leaves some out. The table lists approximately 150,000 clones, 88% of them singletons, with 3% to 4% in the top ten. Sample: peripheral blood, taken on day 0 of MenACWY control vaccination. Receptors were obtained from an adult in good health.

In DNA form, the CDR3 reads TGTGCCACCAAGAGTACTGGAAACACCATATATTTT. This translates into CATKSTGNTIYF. The chain employs TRBV24-1 and TRBJ1-3, with D uncertain. CDR1 and CDR2 (germline): KGHDR, SFDVKD. The CDR3 contains 12 residues. V gave up 8 bases and J gave up 2 bases, with 6 bases separating them.

The chain has TRBV27 and TRBJ2-1; 10 bases align to TRBD2. The CDR3 is 15 amino acids. CDR1 and CDR2 from the germline V gene are MNHEY and SMNVEV (reference sequence). V was pared by 0 bases and J by 4 bases, with 0 bases of the junction left unmatched. The CDR3 protein is CASSLSSGGYNEQFF. The DNA of the CDR3 is TGTGCCAGCAGTTTATCTAGCGGGGGGTACAATGAGCAGTTCTTC.

The J gene is TRBJ1-5, the V gene TRBV10-1; TRBD1 aligns across 8 bases. Germline loops: CDR1 WNHNN, CDR2 SYGVQD (reference sequence). V trimming: 6 bases; J trimming: 1 base; junction bases outside the gene matches: 14. This CDR3 spans 18 amino acids. The CDR3 here is CASRDTPGQDLSNQPQHF. CDR3 sequence (DNA): TGCGCCAGCAGAGACACACCGGGACAGGACCTCAGCAATCAGCCCCAGCATTTT.

This clone came up a few times. The gene calls are TRBV21-1 and TRBJ2-3; TRBD2, the table's D call, was not compared with the DNA. TRBV21-1 is annotated as a pseudogene. The CDR3 has 15 amino acids. CDR3 nucleotides: TGTGCCAGCAGCAAAGAGGAGTATAGCACAGATACGCAGTATTTT. Its translation is CASSKEEYSTDTQYF.

The chain is built from TRBV12-5 and TRBJ1-4; D might be TRBD1 (6 bases). This CDR3 region has 15 residues. Trimming took off 3 bases at V and 3 bases at J, with 11 bases between the two ends. Germline V gene lookup returns CDR1 LGHNT and CDR2 FRNRAP. For the CDR3, the DNA is TGTGCTAGTGGTTTAGGGGCAGGGGCTAATGAAAAACTGTTTTTT. Residues: CASGLGAGANEKLFF.